This TCR beta chain emerged from a study of CD8+ T cells in alopecia areata. Background on the study: Patients given treatment had severity scored by the percentage of scalp area affected. Findings and limits, study-wide: Throughout tofacitinib, many expanded lesional clones continued to persist in scalp and blood.

Concerning this clone: Its specificity is not known.

Treatment here: oral pan-JAK inhibitor, 5-10 mg twice daily. Reverse transcribed after extraction, RNA yielded cDNA as the sequencing template. TCRdb's copy holds only in-frame clones and misses some; the assay was immunoSEQ multiplex PCR. This sample has approximately 150,000 clones, with about 54% found just once. The ends lost 1 base at V and 4 bases at J; junction bases unmatched: 6. From germline, CDR1 is MGHRA and CDR2 YSYEKL. This CDR3 has 17 residues. The TCR sequence derives from a human donor with alopecia areata. The V and J genes are TRBV4-1 and TRBJ1-6; TRBD1 agrees at 8 bases. This sample comprised CD4+ T cells sorted from blood, obtained at approximately week 60, from a patient treated with tofacitinib. The CDR3 region is CASSQVSRTGYNSPLHF. CDR3 in DNA: TGCGCCAGCAGCCAAGTGTCCCGGACAGGGTATAATTCACCCCTCCACTTT.